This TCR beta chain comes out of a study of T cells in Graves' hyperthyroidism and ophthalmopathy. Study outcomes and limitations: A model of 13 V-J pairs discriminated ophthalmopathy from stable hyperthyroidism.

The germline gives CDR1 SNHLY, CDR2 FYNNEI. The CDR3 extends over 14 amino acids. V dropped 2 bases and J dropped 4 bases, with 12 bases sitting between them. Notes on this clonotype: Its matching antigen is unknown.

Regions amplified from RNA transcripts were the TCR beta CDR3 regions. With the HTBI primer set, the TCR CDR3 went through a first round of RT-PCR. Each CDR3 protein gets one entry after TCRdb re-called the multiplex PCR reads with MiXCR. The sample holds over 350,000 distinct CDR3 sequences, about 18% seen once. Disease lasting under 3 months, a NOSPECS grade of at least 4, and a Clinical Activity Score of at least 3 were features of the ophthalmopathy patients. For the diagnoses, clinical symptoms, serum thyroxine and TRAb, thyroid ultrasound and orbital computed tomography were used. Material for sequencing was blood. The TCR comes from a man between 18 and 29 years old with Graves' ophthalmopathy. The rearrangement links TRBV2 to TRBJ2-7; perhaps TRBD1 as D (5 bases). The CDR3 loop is CASSEQGVMYEQYF. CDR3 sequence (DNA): TGTGCCAGCAGTGAACAGGGCGTAATGTACGAGCAGTACTTC.